This T cell receptor beta chain was sequenced during a study of blood T cell repertoires in COVID-19. Overall study context: Collection of acute and convalescent COVID-19 samples took place in the United States, Italy and Spain. Sample material is recorded as cDNA or gDNA derived from T cells, B-cell-depleted T cells, or PBMCs.

This clone was observed a handful of times. Under the authors' procedure: Amplification from reference gene primers served as the basis for estimated nucleated cell counts. TCRdb's copy holds only in-frame clones and misses some; the assay was immunoSEQ multiplex PCR. V, J and clone size were drawn from that table, and D and trimming were deduced from the DNA. The table records roughly 95,000 clones, about four fifths of them present only once. This CDR3 is built from 15 residues. The germline CDR1 and CDR2 sequences are SGHAT and FQNNGV. V gave up 5 bases and J gave up 9 bases; unmatched junction bases: 9.

The chain uses TRBV11-2 and TRBJ1-6; the match to TRBD1 covers 8 bases. The sequenced sample consisted of peripheral blood. This TCR was sampled from a man in his forties or fifties with active or convalescent COVID-19. The CDR3 nucleotides are TGTGCCAGCAGCCCTCCAGGGGGCATTGGTTCACCCCTCCACTTT. It yields the protein CASSPPGGIGSPLHF.